Detailed here is one T cell receptor (beta chain). What antigen it recognizes has not been identified. Base qualities are not at hand, and no much larger clone is one base apart. The sample originates from a study of blood T cells in healthy people across ages (dated by TCRdb to between 2014 and 2017). For context, the study as a whole: In model experiments, roughly one uniquely barcoded TCR beta cDNA molecule per two T cells was captured by template switching. Age-related changes in TCR beta repertoire diversity were measured in the study by deep sequencing normalized with unique cDNA molecular identifiers. Four age groups were formed from the donors: young (average 16 years), middle-aged (just under 40), aged (about 62) and long-lived (roughly 81). To avoid experimental bias, donors of different ages were distributed randomly across sequencing lanes. Using the same blood draw, the study looked at two additional independent replicas of 1 million unique cDNA reads for two donors, one aged 18 to 30 and the other aged 80 or older. What the authors observed across the whole study: Because profiling used bulk unsorted PBMCs, naive and antigen-experienced compartments could not be compared conclusively. Observed TCR beta diversity correlated strongly with the percentage of naive T cells measured by flow cytometry. Estimates of total diversity based on one million sequenced T cells were considered lower bounds and underestimates. Compared with the aged group, more naive CD4+ T cells, fewer expanded clones and increased TCR diversity were shown by the long-lived group, suggesting age selection. Because the CMV infection status of the donors was unknown, age-related changes in expanded clonotypes may potentially have been confounded. Observed TCR beta diversity per million T cells fell roughly linearly with age, and a significant reduction was already apparent by age approximately 41.

Library creation used 5' RACE. Sequenced on an Illumina HiSeq 2500. A second about 7 to 11 cycle PCR used a sample-barcoded 5' primer and a J-beta primer mix. A template-switch 5' adaptor carrying 12 random nucleotides introduced a unique molecular identifier onto each TCR beta cDNA molecule. At least 2.5 million CDR3-containing paired-end reads were obtained from each sample. First-strand cDNA synthesis was performed from all RNA using the Mint cDNA synthesis kit, with priming by a TRBC-specific oligonucleotide. After uracil-DNA glycosylase treatment, a first 18-cycle PCR used universal primers M1SS and BC2_uni_R on all cDNA. In the authors' own workflow: Normalization of each sample was performed by random selection of 1 million high-quality reads, each carrying a distinct molecular identifier. Reads sharing molecular identifiers were discarded rather than binned into consensus sequences. MiTCR, set to a Q25 quality threshold and the strictest error-elimination algorithm, was used for CDR3 identification, clonotype clustering and error correction. Lower-bound total TCR beta diversity was estimated with a nonparametric unseen species model using Euler transformation. Using fastp trimming at Q25 and MiXCR clonotype assembly, TCRdb reanalyzed the public sequencing data and kept in-frame beta chains. Merged by CDR3 protein, the rows form single entries marked with the most common genes and DNA. TCRdb, not the authors, supplied the V and J calls. The sample yields 780,000 or so distinct CDR3 sequences; 56% were counted once. The ten top clones hold 25% to 30% of the sample.

The germline V gene (reference sequence) gives CDR1 as SGHKS and CDR2 as YYEKEE. The CDR3 covers 17 residues, taking in both the cysteine and the phenylalanine. Only the CDR3 part of the read is kept: 51 bases, read in frame from the first base. Donors were 39 systemically healthy Caucasian individuals from Russia aged roughly 6 to 100 years. Roughly 9 milliliters of peripheral blood were drawn from each donor into EDTA-treated Vacutainer tubes. Ficoll-Paque density-gradient centrifugation was used to isolate PBMCs, with at least 7 million per sample. Trizol reagent was used to extract total RNA from the PBMCs, yielding at least 5.5 micrograms per sample. The percentages of naive CD45RAhigh/CD27high T cells were determined by flow cytometry on a PBMC aliquot from every donor.

This sequence uses TRBV5-5 and TRBJ2-4; TRBD1 is possibly the D segment (6 matching bases). The end of the DNA aligns better with TRBJ2-5, so the J call may be wrong. The clonotype comes from a man aged 35 to 55 in good health. Source material: blood. DNA sequence: TGTGCCAGCAGCTGGCCGGTAGGGCCCAGGGGCGAAGAGACCCAGTACTTC. Its product reads: CASSWPVGPRGEETQYF.